These T cell receptor beta chains were read from a single sample in a study of blood T cell repertoires in COVID-19. The assay was immunoSEQ multiplex PCR, and TCRdb's table has in-frame clones only and misses some. The sample gives around 260,000 clones, 89% of which show up once; 0.94% is in the top ten. The material sequenced was peripheral blood. These receptors were collected from a woman aged 35 to 49 who had recovered from COVID-19. Both conserved end residues are part of each CDR3. The D gene is left open where the match is weak. Some rows have no size entry. The others give once, few or many, or a class for an expanded clone.

J,D,size,V,DNA,CDR3
TRBJ2-2,NA,NA,TRBV29-1,TGCAGCGTTGATAGTTTGTCCGGGGAGCTGTTTTTT,CSVDSLSGELFF
TRBJ1-1,NA,NA,TRBV18,TGTGCCAGCTCACCAACAGGCTATGAAGCTTTCTTT,CASSPTGYEAFF
TRBJ2-3,NA,NA,TRBV5-4,TGTGCCAGCAGCCCTGGGACATACACAGATACGCAGTATTTT,CASSPGTYTDTQYF
TRBJ2-3,TRBD2,few,TRBV11-3,TGTGCCAGCAGCTTTAGCGGGAATACAGATACGCAGTATTTT,CASSFSGNTDTQYF
TRBJ2-7,NA,NA,TRBV3-1/TRBV3-2,TGTGCCAGCAGCCAAGGGACACTCGTGCCCTACGAGCAGTACTTC,CASSQGTLVPYEQYF
TRBJ1-5,NA,NA,TRBV6-1,TGTGCCACTGCGGGGGCGGGCGGTGGTCAGCCCCAGCATTTT,CATAGAGGGQPQHF
TRBJ2-7,TRBD2,once,TRBV5-4,TGTGCCAGCAGTGGGACTAGCGGGAACCAATACGAGCAGTACTTC,CASSGTSGNQYEQYF
TRBJ1-4,TRBD1,NA,TRBV9,TGTGCCAGCAGCGTACTTACAGGGGTGGGAGAAAAACTGTTTTTT,CASSVLTGVGEKLFF
TRBJ2-2,TRBD2,NA,TRBV27,TGTGCCAGCACCCCGGGACTAGGGACCGGGGAGCTGTTTTTT,CASTPGLGTGELFF
TRBJ2-5,TRBD1,NA,TRBV15,TGTGCCACCAGCAGAGATGGTCGAGGGGGCGCAGAGACCCAGTACTTC,CATSRDGRGGAETQYF
TRBJ2-7,TRBD1,NA,TRBV5-1,TGCGCCAGCAGCTTCGGACAGGGTGTGCAGTACTTC,CASSFGQGVQYF
TRBJ1-3,NA,NA,TRBV5-4,TGTGCCAGCAGCTTGGGCCCAGGCTTCCAAAGCGGTTCGGGAAACACCATATATTTT,CASSLGPGFQSGSGNTIYF